This T cell receptor (beta chain) came from a study of cytomegalovirus exposure and HLA in healthy donors. Turning to the study itself: Unique TCRs numbering roughly 80 million, obtained from HLA-typed donors, made up an early data release.

V was shortened by 0 bases and J by 4 bases, with 10 bases between the two germline ends. The CDR3 runs to 15 residues. Germline CDR1 LNHNV, CDR2 YYDKDF (reference sequence). The study, taken as a whole, reports: Previously analyzed data showed that most TCR beta V segments were productive at a frequency of about 87% or about 30%.

PCR was performed using 60 Vbeta and 13 Jbeta primers. Measured with immunoSEQ multiplex PCR; TCRdb has only the in-frame clones, and not every one. The sample yields tens of thousands of clones, around three fifths seen once. With regard to this clone: The antigen is undetermined.

Donors were ostensibly healthy at sampling, although undocumented immune exposures were probable. The TCR sequence derives from a woman aged 40 to 50 in good health and CMV-seropositive. Sequenced input: PBMCs. The V and J genes are TRBV15 and TRBJ2-1; D possibly corresponds to TRBD2 (5 bases). The CDR3 nucleotides are TGTGCCACCAGCAGAGAGGCCGGGGTGTACAATGAGCAGTTCTTC. Amino acid sequence: CATSREAGVYNEQFF.